This T cell receptor (beta chain) came from a study of a mutant IDH1 vaccine in newly diagnosed glioma. Study overall: Commencement of vaccination occurred 4-6 weeks following radiotherapy alone, or concurrently with temozolomide cycles. Standard pretreatment was either radiotherapy, temozolomide, or, for most, radiochemotherapy with temozolomide.

V dropped 0 bases and J dropped 4 bases, with 6 bases sitting between them. Germline V gives CDR1 SGHVS, CDR2 FNYEAQ. CDR3 size: 14 residues. Overall study results and limits: Shifts in the top peripheral T cell clonotypes seemed unrelated to pseudoprogression.

Time point denoted: week 35, safety follow-up. Vaccine doses each comprised 300 ug of mutant IDH1 20-mer peptide, with topical imiquimod. The astrocytomas were IDH1-mutant, ATRX-negative, and WHO grade 3 or 4. Regarding this clone: Its cognate antigen is unknown.

Using immunoSEQ multiplex PCR, the repertoire was profiled, and TCRdb retains in-frame clones only, with some absent. This sample has around 44,000 clones, with around four fifths found just once. The sequence was collected from a man between 35 and 55 years old with glioma. The sequences come from PBMCs, collected from a glioma patient whose treatment included an IDH1 peptide vaccine. The chain is built from TRBV7-6 and TRBJ2-2, with D hard to call. The CDR3 nucleotides are TGTGCCAGCAGCTTAGCGGCCACCACCGGGGAGCTGTTTTTT. Residues: CASSLAATTGELFF. Using reference TRBV7-6 and TRBJ2-2 for the parts outside the CDR3, the full variable domain is GAGVSQSPRYKVTKRGQDVALRCDPISGHVSLYWYRQALGQGPEFLTYFNYEAQQDKSGLPNDRFSAERPEGSISTLTIQRTEQRDSAMYRCASSLAATTGELFFGEGSRLTVL.